Shown below are 4 T cell receptor beta chains from a single sample sequenced in a study of blood T cell repertoires in COVID-19. Profiling relied on immunoSEQ multiplex PCR, and the TCRdb table lists in-frame clones only, not all of them. Counted here are approximately 360,000 clones, about 89% occurring once; the ten biggest clones make up roughly 2%. Specimen: PBMCs or T cells enriched from blood (not recorded which). These receptors originate from a man in his forties or fifties in a cohort exposed to, infected with or recovered from COVID-19 (not recorded which).

The rearrangement links TRBV6-4 to TRBJ1-1; weak D call: TRBD1 (5 bases). Trimming took off 0 bases at V and 4 bases at J, with 9 bases between the two ends. Germline CDR1 and CDR2: MRHNA and SNTAGT. The CDR3 totals 14 residues. The DNA of the CDR3 is TGTGCCAGCAGTGACTCATCAAGGGGCACTGAAGCTTTCTTT. Its translation: CASSDSSRGTEAFF.

This chain uses TRBV27 with TRBJ2-1; 8 bases are shared with TRBD1. V dropped 6 bases and J dropped 7; count of bases not matched to a gene: 14. The germline V gene has CDR1 MNHEY and CDR2 SMNVEV (reference sequence). There are 16 residues in the CDR3. Here the CDR3 reads CASSLRLDRGGNEQFF. The CDR3 DNA follows: TGTGCCAGCAGCTTAAGGCTTGACAGGGGTGGGAATGAGCAGTTCTTC.

This clone has more than one count but fewer than ten. The chain uses TRBV11-2 and TRBJ2-1; D unclear. Trimming took 0 bases from V and 6 from J, leaving 12 bases between them. Germline assignment: CDR1 SGHAT and CDR2 FQNNGV. CDR3 length: 15 residues. CDR3 loop: CASSLEYAVGNEQFF. CDR3 bases: TGTGCCAGCAGCTTAGAATATGCGGTGGGCAATGAGCAGTTCTTC.

V gene TRBV19 combines with J gene TRBJ2-7, with D tentatively TRBD1 (6 bases). CDR1 is LNHDA and CDR2 is SQIVND in the germline V gene (reference sequence). V shed 3 bases and J shed 1 base, with 13 bases lying between them. The CDR3 length is 15 residues. As DNA, the CDR3 is TGTGCCAGTAGTATGGGCAGGGGAAAGTCCTACGAGCAGTACTTC. Its protein product is CASSMGRGKSYEQYF.